The 15 T cell receptor beta chains reported below all come from one sample, sequenced in a study of T cell repertoires in cytomegalovirus infection. MiXCR, run by TCRdb on the reads, gives a single entry per CDR3 protein. The sample lists fewer than 300,000 distinct CDR3 sequences, roughly a quarter occurring once. The source material was PBMCs. Receptor source: a human donor in good health (CMV status not recorded). Some clones in this sample may be carry-over from other donors' samples.

This clonotype appeared a single time. The CDR3 protein is CSAAGTGVAGELFF. The CDR3 DNA reads TGCAGCGCCGCCGGGACAGGGGTAGCCGGGGAGCTGTTTTTT. The V and J genes are TRBV29-1 and TRBJ2-2; 10 bases line up with TRBD1. J lost 6 bases, V lost 7 bases, and 8 bases had no gene match. Per the germline V gene, CDR1 is SQVTM and CDR2 is ANQGSEA. The CDR3 totals 14 residues.

This clonotype was seen a few times. The chain has TRBV20-1 and TRBJ2-3; 7 bases line up with TRBD2. From germline, CDR1 is DFQATT and CDR2 SNEGSKA (reference sequence). The CDR3 totals 14 residues. After removal of 1 base from V and 4 bases from J, the junction contained 5 bases not matched to a gene. Here the CDR3 reads CSARVSAGADTQYF. For the CDR3, the DNA is TGCAGTGCTAGAGTATCGGCGGGGGCAGATACGCAGTATTTT.

V and J are TRBV11-3 and TRBJ2-2, with 9 bases fitting TRBD1. This CDR3 has 15 amino acids. V gave up 5 bases and J gave up 2 bases; unmatched junction bases: 3. Germline-derived CDR1 and CDR2 are SGHNT and YENEEA. The CDR3 loop reads CASSRTGVNTGELFF. CDR3 bases: TGTGCCAGCAGCAGGACAGGGGTAAACACCGGGGAGCTGTTTTTT.

This clonotype occurred many times. The V gene is TRBV6-2 or TRBV6-3, the J gene TRBJ1-6; 7 nucleotides agree with TRBD1. With V trimmed by 6 bases and J by 6 bases, 11 bases remained unmatched. The CDR3 length is 16 residues. Germline V CDR1 and CDR2: MNHEY, SVGEGT. CDR3 amino acids: CASRKTSGTVNSPLHF. The CDR3 coding sequence is TGTGCCAGCAGAAAAACTTCCGGGACAGTTAATTCACCCCTCCACTTT.

The rearrangement joins TRBV7-8 to TRBJ1-6; possibly TRBD1 for D (6 bases). The CDR3 length is 14 residues. CDR1 SGHVS and CDR2 FQNEAQ come from the germline V gene. V lost 6 bases and J 7 bases, leaving 13 bases between the germline ends. CDR3 amino acids: CASRDSSGNSPLHF. In nucleotides, the CDR3 is TGTGCCAGCAGGGACAGTTCGGGCAATTCACCCCTCCACTTT.

The J gene is TRBJ2-2, the V gene TRBV7-3, with 10 bases fitting TRBD2. Trimming took 7 bases from V and 1 from J; bases not matched to a gene: 9. The CDR3 sequence is 17 residues long. CDR1 and CDR2 (germline): SGHTA, FQGTGA. Written as DNA, the CDR3 is TGTGCCAGCAAGAAGCGGGGGGGTACCTTGAACACCGGGGAGCTGTTTTTT. Encoded protein: CASKKRGGTLNTGELFF.

This sequence joins TRBV5-5 and TRBJ1-6, with a weak D call TRBD1 (6 bases). V shed 0 bases and J shed 9 bases, with 7 bases lying between them. Germline V gene lookup returns CDR1 SGHKS and CDR2 YYEKEE (reference sequence). The CDR3 totals 13 residues. The CDR3 sequence is CASSLDRVSPLHF. For the CDR3, the DNA is TGTGCCAGCAGCTTGGACAGGGTTTCACCCCTCCACTTT.

The chain combines TRBV20-1 with TRBJ2-1, with 13 bases matching TRBD2. Losses at the gene ends were 0 bases for V and 4 bases for J; bases not matched to a gene: 12. The CDR3 runs to 19 residues. Germline CDR1 reads DFQATT; CDR2 reads SNEGSKA (reference sequence). CDR3 amino acids: CSARDLGLAGENAYNEQFF. The CDR3 DNA sequence: TGCAGTGCTAGAGATCTTGGACTAGCGGGAGAAAATGCGTACAATGAGCAGTTCTTC.

The rearrangement joins TRBV27 to TRBJ2-1; TRBD1 aligns across 10 bases. V dropped 4 bases and J dropped 15; count of bases not matched to a gene: 9. The germline gives CDR1 MNHEY, CDR2 SMNVEV (reference sequence). CDR3 size: 13 residues. Written as DNA, the CDR3 is TGTGCCAGCAGTTCCGAGGGACAGGGGCCGGGGTTCTTC. Translation gives CASSSEGQGPGFF.

This clonotype appeared many times. The rearrangement links TRBV28 to TRBJ2-7, with unresolved D. The CDR3 contains 13 residues. Per the germline V gene, CDR1 is MDHEN and CDR2 is SYDVKM. Between the trimmed V and J ends, which lost 7 bases and 4 bases, there was a span of 14 bases. The CDR3 protein is CASTRNRRYEQYF. CDR3 bases: TGTGCCAGCACTCGGAACAGAAGGTACGAGCAGTACTTC.

Only a few counts were recorded for this clonotype. The chain employs TRBV11-2 and TRBJ1-2; the D is unclear. The germline V gene has CDR1 SGHAT and CDR2 FQNNGV. V shed 1 base and J shed 7 bases, with 7 bases lying between them. The CDR3 covers 12 residues. CDR3: CASSLGGLGYTF. As DNA, the CDR3 is TGTGCCAGCAGCTTAGGCGGGCTTGGCTACACCTTC.

This clonotype was detected many times. The chain joins TRBV28 to TRBJ2-2, with 14 nucleotides matching TRBD2. Germline CDR1 is MDHEN and CDR2 is SYDVKM. CDR3 length equals 18 residues. Germline trimming cut 1 base from V and 6 bases from J; bases unmatched to any gene: 7. The CDR3, as DNA: TGTGCCAGCAGTTTATTGGGACTAGCGGGAGTTGTCCCCGGGGAGCTGTTTTTT. This sequence encodes CASSLLGLAGVVPGELFF.

This clonotype has a handful of counts. This chain links TRBV6-2 or TRBV6-3 with TRBJ1-5; 8 bases line up with TRBD1. Unmatched junction bases numbered 10, after V lost 6 bases and J lost 6 bases. The CDR3 contains 15 residues. Germline lookup yields CDR1 MNHEY and CDR2 SVGEGT. DNA for the CDR3: TGTGCCAGCAGCGCGAGGACAGGGTTTGGTCAGCCCCAGCATTTT. Translation: CASSARTGFGQPQHF.

This clonotype has at least ten counts. J is TRBJ2-1 and V is TRBV11-2; 8 nucleotides line up with TRBD2. V gave up 4 bases and J gave up 10 bases; unmatched junction bases: 18. Germline CDR1 is SGHAT and CDR2 is FQNNGV. There are 17 residues in the CDR3. The CDR3, as DNA: TGTGCCAGCAGCTCCCGTTGGGAGGGTAGCGGGGAAAAAGAGCAGTTCTTC. Translated, it gives CASSSRWEGSGEKEQFF. Drawing the rest from reference TRBV11-2 and TRBJ2-1, the complete variable domain is EAGVAQSPRYKIIEKRQSVAFWCNPISGHATLYWYQQILGQGPKLLIQFQNNGVVDDSQLPKDRFSAERLKGVDSTLKIQPAKLEDSAVYLCASSSRWEGSGEKEQFFGPGTRLTVL.

This clonotype occurred a few times. The J gene is TRBJ2-7, the V gene TRBV7-6, with D perhaps TRBD1 or TRBD2 (5 bases each). From germline, CDR1 is SGHVS and CDR2 FNYEAQ. Trimming cost V 1 base and J 0 bases, with 7 bases left between them. The CDR3 has 14 residues. CDR3 sequence (DNA): TGTGCCAGCAGCTTAGGGGACGGCTCCTACGAGCAGTACTTC. It specifies CASSLGDGSYEQYF.